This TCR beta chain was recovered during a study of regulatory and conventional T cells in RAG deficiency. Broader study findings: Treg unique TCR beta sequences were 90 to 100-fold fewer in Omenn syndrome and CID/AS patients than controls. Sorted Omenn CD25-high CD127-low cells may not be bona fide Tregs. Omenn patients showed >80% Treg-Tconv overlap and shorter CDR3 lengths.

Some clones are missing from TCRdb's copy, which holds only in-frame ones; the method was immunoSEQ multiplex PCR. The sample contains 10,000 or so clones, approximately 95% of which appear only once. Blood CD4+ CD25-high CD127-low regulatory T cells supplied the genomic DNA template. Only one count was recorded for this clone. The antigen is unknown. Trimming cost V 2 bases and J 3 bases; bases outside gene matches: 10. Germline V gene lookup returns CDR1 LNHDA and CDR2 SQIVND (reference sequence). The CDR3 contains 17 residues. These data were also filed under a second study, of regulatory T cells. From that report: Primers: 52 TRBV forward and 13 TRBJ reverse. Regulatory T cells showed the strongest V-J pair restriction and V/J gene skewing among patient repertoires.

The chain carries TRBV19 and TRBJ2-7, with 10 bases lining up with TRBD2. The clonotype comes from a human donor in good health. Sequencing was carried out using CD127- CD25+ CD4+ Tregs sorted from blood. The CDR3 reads CASSIRFGTSANYEQYF. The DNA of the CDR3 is TGTGCCAGTAGTATAAGATTTGGGACTAGCGCGAACTACGAGCAGTACTTC.